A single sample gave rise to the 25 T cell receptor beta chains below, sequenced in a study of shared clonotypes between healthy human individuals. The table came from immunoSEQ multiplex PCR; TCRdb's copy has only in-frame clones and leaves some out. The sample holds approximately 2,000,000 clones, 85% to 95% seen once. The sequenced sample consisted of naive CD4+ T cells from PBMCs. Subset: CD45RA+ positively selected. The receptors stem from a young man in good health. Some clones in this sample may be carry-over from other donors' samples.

CDR3 sequence reads: CASSFGSPLSGNTIYF. CDR3 in DNA: TGTGCCAGCAGCTTTGGGTCCCCCCTCTCTGGAAACACCATATATTTT. This sequence joins TRBV7-8 and TRBJ1-3; D is unclear. CDR1 and CDR2 (germline): SGHVS, FQNEAQ. The CDR3 sequence is 16 residues long. Trimming removed 3 bases at V and 0 bases at J, with 12 bases between.

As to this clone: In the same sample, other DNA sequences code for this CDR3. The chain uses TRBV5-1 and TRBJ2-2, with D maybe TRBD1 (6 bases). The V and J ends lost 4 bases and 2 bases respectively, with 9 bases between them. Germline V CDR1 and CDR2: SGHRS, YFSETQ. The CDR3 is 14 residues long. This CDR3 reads CASSPGHNTGELFF. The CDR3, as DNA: TGCGCCAGCAGCCCGGGACATAACACCGGGGAGCTGTTTTTT.

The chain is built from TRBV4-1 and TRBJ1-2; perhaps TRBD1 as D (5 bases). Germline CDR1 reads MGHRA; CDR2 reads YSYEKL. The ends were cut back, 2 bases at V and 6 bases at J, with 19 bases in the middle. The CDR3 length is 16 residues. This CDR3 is CASSQRSVGAANGYTF. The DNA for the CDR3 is TGCGCCAGCAGCCAACGATCGGTAGGGGCCGCAAATGGCTACACCTTC.

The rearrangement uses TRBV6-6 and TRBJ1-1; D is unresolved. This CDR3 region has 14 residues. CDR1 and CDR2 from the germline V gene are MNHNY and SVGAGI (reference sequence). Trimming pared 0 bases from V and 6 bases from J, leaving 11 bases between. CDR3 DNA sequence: TGTGCCAGCAGTTACTCCAACAAGGGTGCTGAAGCTTTCTTT. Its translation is CASSYSNKGAEAFF.

This CDR3 is CASSLLQAAGELFF. CDR3 nucleotides: TGTGCCAGCAGTTTATTACAGGCCGCCGGGGAGCTGTTTTTT. V usage is TRBV28 and J usage is TRBJ2-2; TRBD1 is a possible D gene (5 bases). The length of the CDR3 is 14 residues. The germline V and J ends were trimmed by 1 base and 6 bases, with 9 bases remaining between them. Germline V CDR1 and CDR2: MDHEN, SYDVKM.

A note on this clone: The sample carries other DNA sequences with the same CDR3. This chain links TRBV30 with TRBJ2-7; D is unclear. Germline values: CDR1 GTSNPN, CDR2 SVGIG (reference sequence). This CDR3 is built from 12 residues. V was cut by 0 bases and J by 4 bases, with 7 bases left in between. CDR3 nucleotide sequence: TGTGCCTGGAGTGTATCGGGTTACGAGCAGTACTTC. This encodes CAWSVSGYEQYF.

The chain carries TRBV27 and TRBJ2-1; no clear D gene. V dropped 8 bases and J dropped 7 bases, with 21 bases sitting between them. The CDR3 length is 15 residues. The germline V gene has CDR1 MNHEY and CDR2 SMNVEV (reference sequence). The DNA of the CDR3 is TGTGCCAGCCTCATCGGCGGCGATGGGGTTAATGAGCAGTTCTTC. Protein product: CASLIGGDGVNEQFF.

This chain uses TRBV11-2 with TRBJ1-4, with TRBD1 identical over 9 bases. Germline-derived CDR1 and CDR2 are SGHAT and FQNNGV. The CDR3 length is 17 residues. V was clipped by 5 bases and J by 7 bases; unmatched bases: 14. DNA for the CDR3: TGTGCCAGCAGCCCAAAGGACAGGGGCCAGAGACGTGAAAAACTGTTTTTT. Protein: CASSPKDRGQRREKLFF.

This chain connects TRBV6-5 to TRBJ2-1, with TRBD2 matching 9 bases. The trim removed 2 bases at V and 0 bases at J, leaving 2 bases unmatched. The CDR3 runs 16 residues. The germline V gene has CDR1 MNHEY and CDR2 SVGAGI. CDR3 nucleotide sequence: TGTGCCAGCAGTTACGTACTAGCGGGCTCCTACAATGAGCAGTTCTTC. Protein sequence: CASSYVLAGSYNEQFF.

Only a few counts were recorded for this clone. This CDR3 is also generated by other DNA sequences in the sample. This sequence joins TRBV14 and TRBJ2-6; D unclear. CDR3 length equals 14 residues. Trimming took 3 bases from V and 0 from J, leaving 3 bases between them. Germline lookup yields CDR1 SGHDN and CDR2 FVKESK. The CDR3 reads CASSHLSGANVLTF. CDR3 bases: TGTGCCAGCAGCCACCTCTCTGGGGCCAACGTCCTGACTTTC.

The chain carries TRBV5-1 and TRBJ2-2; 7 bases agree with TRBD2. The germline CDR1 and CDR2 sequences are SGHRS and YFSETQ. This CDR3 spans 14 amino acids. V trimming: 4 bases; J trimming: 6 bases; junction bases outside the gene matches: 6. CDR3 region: CASSPDGGSGELFF. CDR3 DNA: TGCGCCAGCAGCCCAGACGGGGGGTCCGGGGAGCTGTTTTTT.

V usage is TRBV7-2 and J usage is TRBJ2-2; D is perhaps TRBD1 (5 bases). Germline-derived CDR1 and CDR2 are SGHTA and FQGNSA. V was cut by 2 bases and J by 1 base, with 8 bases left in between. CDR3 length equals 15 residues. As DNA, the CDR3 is TGTGCCAGCAGCTTACCAGGACAGAACACCGGGGAGCTGTTTTTT. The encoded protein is CASSLPGQNTGELFF.

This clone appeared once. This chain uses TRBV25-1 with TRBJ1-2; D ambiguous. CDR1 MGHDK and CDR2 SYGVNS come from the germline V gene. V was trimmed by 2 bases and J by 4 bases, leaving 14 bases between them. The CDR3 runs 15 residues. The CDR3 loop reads CASSEHGVGFYGYTF. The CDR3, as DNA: TGTGCCAGCAGTGAACATGGTGTAGGCTTCTATGGCTACACCTTC.

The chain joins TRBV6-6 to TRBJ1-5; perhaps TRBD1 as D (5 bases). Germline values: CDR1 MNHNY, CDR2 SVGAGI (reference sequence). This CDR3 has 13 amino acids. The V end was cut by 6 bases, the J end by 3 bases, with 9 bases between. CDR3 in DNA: TGTGCCAGCAGCAGACAGTACAATCAGCCCCAGCATTTT. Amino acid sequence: CASSRQYNQPQHF.

CDR3 protein: CASSPGQIDTEAFF. In DNA form, the CDR3 reads TGTGCCAGCTCACCCGGGCAGATCGACACTGAAGCTTTCTTT. The chain employs TRBV18 and TRBJ1-1; D gene unclear. Trimming pared 3 bases from V and 3 bases from J, leaving 11 bases between. This CDR3 comprises 14 residues. From germline, CDR1 is KGHSH and CDR2 LQKENI.

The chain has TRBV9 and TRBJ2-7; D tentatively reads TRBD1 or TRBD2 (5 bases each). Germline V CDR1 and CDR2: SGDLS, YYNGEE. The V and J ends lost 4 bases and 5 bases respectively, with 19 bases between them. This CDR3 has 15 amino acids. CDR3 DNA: TGTGCCAGCAGCCGACAGCCCGACGAGGGGAACGAGCAGTACTTC. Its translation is CASSRQPDEGNEQYF.

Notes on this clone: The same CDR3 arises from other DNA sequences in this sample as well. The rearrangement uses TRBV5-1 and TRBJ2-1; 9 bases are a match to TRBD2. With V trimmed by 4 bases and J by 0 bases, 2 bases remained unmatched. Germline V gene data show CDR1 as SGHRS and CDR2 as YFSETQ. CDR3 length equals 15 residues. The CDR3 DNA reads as TGCGCCAGCAGCCCGGGACTAGCCTCCTACAATGAGCAGTTCTTC. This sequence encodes CASSPGLASYNEQFF.

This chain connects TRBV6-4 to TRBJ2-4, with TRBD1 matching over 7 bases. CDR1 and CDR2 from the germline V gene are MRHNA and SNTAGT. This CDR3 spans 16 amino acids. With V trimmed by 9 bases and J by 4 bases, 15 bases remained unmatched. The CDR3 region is CARGGRPFLNKNIQYF. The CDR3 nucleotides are TGTGCCAGAGGGGGCAGACCCTTCCTCAATAAAAACATTCAGTACTTC.

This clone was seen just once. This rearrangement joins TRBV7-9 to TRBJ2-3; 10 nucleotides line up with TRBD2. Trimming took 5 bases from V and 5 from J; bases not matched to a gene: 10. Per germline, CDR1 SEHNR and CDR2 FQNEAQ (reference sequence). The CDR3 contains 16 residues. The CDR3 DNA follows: TGTGCCAGCAGCCCCGGAAGCGGGAGGGCCGGAGATACGCAGTATTTT. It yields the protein CASSPGSGRAGDTQYF.

For the CDR3, the DNA is TGTGCCAGCAGCAAAGCAGGCAGGGGGTTGTACTTC. Its protein product is CASSKAGRGLYF. V and J are TRBV21-1 and TRBJ2-4; the table's TRBD1 call for D was not verified on the DNA. TRBV21-1 is labeled a pseudogene. This CDR3 is built from 12 residues.

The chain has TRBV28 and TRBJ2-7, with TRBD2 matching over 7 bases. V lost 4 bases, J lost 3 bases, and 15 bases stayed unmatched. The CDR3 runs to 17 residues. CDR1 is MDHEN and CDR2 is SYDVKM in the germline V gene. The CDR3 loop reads CASSSPRGRLAVYEQYF. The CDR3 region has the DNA TGTGCCAGCAGTTCCCCCCGCGGTAGGCTAGCGGTCTACGAGCAGTACTTC.

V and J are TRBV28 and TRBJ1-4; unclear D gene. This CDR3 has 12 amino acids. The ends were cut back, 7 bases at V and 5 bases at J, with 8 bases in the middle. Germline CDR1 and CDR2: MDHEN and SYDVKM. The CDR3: CASNTVNEKLFF. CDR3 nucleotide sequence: TGTGCCAGCAACACGGTGAATGAAAAACTGTTTTTT.

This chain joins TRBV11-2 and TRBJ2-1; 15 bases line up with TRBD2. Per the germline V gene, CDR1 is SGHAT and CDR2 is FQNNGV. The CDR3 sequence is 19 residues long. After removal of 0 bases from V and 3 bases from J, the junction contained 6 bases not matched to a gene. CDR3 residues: CASSLEWTSGRAFYNEQFF. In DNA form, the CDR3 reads TGTGCCAGCAGCTTAGAATGGACTAGCGGGAGGGCCTTCTACAATGAGCAGTTCTTC.

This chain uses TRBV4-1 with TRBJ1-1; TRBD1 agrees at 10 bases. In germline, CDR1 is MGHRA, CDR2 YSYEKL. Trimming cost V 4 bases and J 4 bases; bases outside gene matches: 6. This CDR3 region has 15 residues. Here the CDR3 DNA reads TGCGCCAGCAGCCTGGGGGACAGGGGACCCACTGAAGCTTTCTTT. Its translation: CASSLGDRGPTEAFF.

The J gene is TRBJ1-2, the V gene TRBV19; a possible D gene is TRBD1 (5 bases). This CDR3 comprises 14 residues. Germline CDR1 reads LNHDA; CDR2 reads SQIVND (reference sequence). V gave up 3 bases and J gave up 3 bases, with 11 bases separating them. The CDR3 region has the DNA TGTGCCAGTAGTATTAGGGGAGCAGACTATGGCTACACCTTC. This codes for CASSIRGADYGYTF.